This TCR beta chain was found in a study of T-cell reconstitution after alpha-beta-depleted transplantation in children. Regarding the study as a whole: It was reported that alpha-beta T cells came from several hundred expanded graft clones (about two months after transplant). Newly generated T cells supplied most T-cell counts and diversity one year post-transplant. Some patients' high day-60 TCRbeta diversity was traced to surviving recipient T cells and thymic progenitors.

For this clonotype: Its antigen is unidentified.

Losses at the gene ends were 3 bases for V and 3 bases for J; bases not matched to a gene: 6. This CDR3 contains 15 residues. Per germline, CDR1 DFQATT and CDR2 SNEGSKA (reference sequence). Unique molecular identifiers were used to barcode this TCRbeta library. TCRdb itself ran the PCR reads through MiXCR, one entry per CDR3 protein. The sample lists hundreds of thousands of distinct CDR3 sequences; roughly 16% were seen once. The clonotype originates from a male patient between 5 and 17 years old who had a stem cell transplant for acute lymphoblastic leukemia, so the T cells may come from the graft donor. The sample was PBMCs, mostly from graft donor cells, taken 360 days after TCRalphabeta/CD19-depleted stem cell transplant. The chain recombines TRBV20-1 with TRBJ2-1; 9 bases align to TRBD1. The CDR3 nucleotides are TGCAGTGCTAGGTTGACAGGGGGTAACTACAATGAGCAGTTCTTC. Its translation is CSARLTGGNYNEQFF.